This T cell receptor beta chain appears in the sequencing data of a study of T-cell reconstitution after alpha-beta-depleted transplantation in children. The TCRbeta library was prepared with unique molecular identifiers. TCRdb recomputed calls from the PCR reads with MiXCR, one row per CDR3 protein. The table has around 71,000 distinct CDR3 sequences, just under 7.5% seen once; the top ten hold approximately 2.4%. This clonotype was counted at least ten times. CDR3 length equals 13 residues. V lost 5 bases, J lost 7 bases, and 11 bases lay in between. This clonotype was sampled from a human donor who donated a stem cell graft to a child with acute lymphoblastic leukemia. The chain joins TRBV12-3 or TRBV12-4 to TRBJ2-2; D unresolved. The sample in question was PBMCs from the stem cell graft donor, obtained from the stem cell graft. The CDR3 protein is CASSIISGGELFF. The CDR3 bases are TGTGCCAGCAGTATTATATCGGGCGGGGAGCTGTTTTTT.